Listed below are T cell receptor beta chains from one sample, sequenced in a study of shared clonotypes between healthy human individuals. Using immunoSEQ multiplex PCR, the repertoire was profiled, and TCRdb retains in-frame clones only, with some absent. Of about 2 million clones in the sample, about 95% were seen once. The sequencing sample was made of naive CD8+ T cells sorted from blood. The receptors were gathered from a man aged 18 to 30 in good health. CDR3s include the opening cysteine and the closing phenylalanine or tryptophan. D genes are given only for firm matches. Part of the rows lack a size; the others show once, few, many or a class for expanded clones.

J: TRBJ2-7
D: NA
size: NA
V: TRBV10-3
CDR3: CAISETSYEQYF
DNA: TGTGCCATCTCGGAAACGAGCTACGAGCAGTACTTC

J: TRBJ1-1
D: TRBD1
size: NA
V: TRBV13
CDR3: CASSWGDRDNTEAFF
DNA: TGTGCCAGCAGCTGGGGGGACAGGGACAACACTGAAGCTTTCTTT

J: TRBJ2-7
D: TRBD1
size: NA
V: TRBV5-8
CDR3: CASNSGQAYTLSYEQYF
DNA: TGTGCCAGCAACTCGGGACAGGCATATACCCTCTCCTACGAGCAGTACTTC

J: TRBJ1-1
D: NA
size: NA
V: TRBV29-1
CDR3: CSVEVSGAFF
DNA: TGCAGCGTTGAGGTTTCGGGAGCTTTCTTT

J: TRBJ1-1
D: NA
size: NA
V: TRBV19
CDR3: CASRIAGTEAFF
DNA: TGTGCCAGTAGGATAGCCGGGACAGAAGCTTTCTTT

J: TRBJ1-4
D: NA
size: once
V: TRBV9
CDR3: CASRHPGLGSEKLFF
DNA: TGTGCCAGCAGACACCCCGGGTTGGGGAGCGAAAAACTGTTTTTT

J: TRBJ2-5
D: NA
size: NA
V: TRBV6-5
CDR3: CASSYSAAEETQYF
DNA: TGTGCCAGCAGTTACTCGGCAGCTGAAGAGACCCAGTACTTC

J: TRBJ2-1
D: NA
size: NA
V: TRBV19
CDR3: CASSILGEGEQFF
DNA: TGTGCCAGTAGTATACTGGGAGAGGGTGAGCAGTTCTTC

J: TRBJ1-1
D: NA
size: NA
V: TRBV11-2
CDR3: CASSLDVTGLNTEAFF
DNA: TGTGCCAGCAGCTTAGATGTGACAGGTCTAAACACTGAAGCTTTCTTT

J: TRBJ2-3
D: NA
size: NA
V: TRBV5-1
CDR3: CASSLTGLGDTQYF
DNA: TGCGCCAGCAGCCTCACAGGGTTAGGAGATACGCAGTATTTT

J: TRBJ1-2
D: NA
size: NA
V: TRBV11-2
CDR3: CASSLGDRKGYTF
DNA: TGTGCCAGCAGCTTAGGAGACAGGAAAGGCTACACCTTC

J: TRBJ2-7
D: TRBD2
size: NA
V: TRBV30
CDR3: CAWSDPSGGRSYEQYF
DNA: TGTGCCTGGAGTGATCCAAGCGGGGGGCGTTCGTACGAGCAGTACTTC

J: TRBJ1-5
D: NA
size: NA
V: TRBV5-5
CDR3: CASSLYPRQTNQPQHF
DNA: TGTGCCAGCAGCTTGTACCCGAGACAAACCAATCAGCCCCAGCATTTT

J: TRBJ1-5
D: TRBD1
size: NA
V: TRBV6-7
CDR3: CASSWTGQGDQPQHF
DNA: TGTGCCAGCAGTTGGACTGGACAGGGGGATCAGCCCCAGCATTTT

J: TRBJ1-1
D: TRBD1
size: NA
V: TRBV6-4
CDR3: CAKRQGRVEAFF
DNA: TGTGCCAAACGACAGGGACGGGTTGAAGCTTTCTTT

J: TRBJ2-7
D: TRBD1
size: NA
V: TRBV27
CDR3: CASSLSGQTYEQYF
DNA: TGTGCCAGCAGTCTCTCGGGACAGACCTACGAGCAGTACTTC

J: TRBJ1-3
D: NA
size: NA
V: TRBV28
CDR3: CASSLDRGGNTIYF
DNA: TGTGCCAGCAGTTTAGATAGAGGGGGAAACACCATATATTTT

J: TRBJ2-5
D: NA
size: NA
V: TRBV28
CDR3: CASSTLGVLTETQYF
DNA: TGTGCCAGCAGTACCCTGGGGGTTTTGACAGAGACCCAGTACTTC

J: TRBJ2-7
D: NA
size: NA
V: TRBV15
CDR3: CATSTGRSYEQYF
DNA: TGTGCCACCAGCACTGGGAGATCCTACGAGCAGTACTTC

J: TRBJ1-2
D: TRBD1
size: NA
V: TRBV7-2
CDR3: CASSLFLGQGEGYTF
DNA: TGTGCCAGCAGCTTATTTCTGGGACAGGGTGAAGGCTACACCTTC

J: TRBJ2-7
D: NA
size: NA
V: TRBV9
CDR3: CASSQGGHPSYEQYF
DNA: TGTGCCAGCAGCCAGGGGGGACATCCGTCCTACGAGCAGTACTTC

J: TRBJ2-7
D: NA
size: NA
V: TRBV19
CDR3: CASSRTDGDRGEQYF
DNA: TGTGCCAGTAGTCGCACGGACGGAGATCGAGGCGAGCAGTACTTC

J: TRBJ1-5
D: NA
size: NA
V: TRBV10-3
CDR3: CAISETDAEGQPQHF
DNA: TGTGCCATCAGTGAGACGGACGCGGAAGGGCAGCCCCAGCATTTT

J: TRBJ2-7
D: TRBD2
size: NA
V: TRBV7-6
CDR3: CASSLNSRLAGGYEQYF
DNA: TGTGCCAGCAGCTTAAACTCGCGACTAGCGGGAGGCTACGAGCAGTACTTC

J: TRBJ1-1
D: NA
size: NA
V: TRBV6-5
CDR3: CASSAPLGTEAFF
DNA: TGTGCCAGCAGTGCCCCGTTGGGGACTGAAGCTTTCTTT

J: TRBJ2-5
D: NA
size: NA
V: TRBV9
CDR3: CASSVGGGGGETQYF
DNA: TGTGCCAGCAGCGTAGGTGGAGGGGGTGGAGAGACCCAGTACTTC

J: TRBJ1-1
D: NA
size: NA
V: TRBV28
CDR3: CASSFSEPPFEAFF
DNA: TGTGCCAGCAGTTTTTCAGAGCCCCCCTTCGAAGCTTTCTTT

J: TRBJ2-3
D: NA
size: NA
V: TRBV11-2
CDR3: CASSLLAESTDTQYF
DNA: TGTGCCAGCAGCTTATTAGCGGAGAGCACAGATACGCAGTATTTT

J: TRBJ1-2
D: NA
size: NA
V: TRBV5-6
CDR3: CASSLAIAGGYGYTF
DNA: TGTGCCAGCAGCTTGGCCATAGCGGGGGGCTATGGCTACACCTTC

J: TRBJ2-3
D: TRBD2
size: NA
V: TRBV11-2
CDR3: CASSQGTSGGNLDTQYF
DNA: TGTGCCAGCAGCCAAGGGACTAGCGGGGGTAACTTAGATACGCAGTATTTT

J: TRBJ2-2
D: NA
size: few
V: TRBV25-1
CDR3: CASSMNSGELFF
DNA: TGTGCCAGCAGTATGAACTCCGGGGAGCTGTTTTTT

J: TRBJ2-2
D: NA
size: NA
V: TRBV10-2
CDR3: CASRLGGNTGELFF
DNA: TGCGCCAGCAGGTTAGGGGGGAACACCGGGGAGCTGTTTTTT

J: TRBJ2-7
D: TRBD1
size: NA
V: TRBV28
CDR3: CASSFALTGLSYEQYF
DNA: TGTGCCAGCAGTTTTGCCTTGACAGGGCTCTCCTACGAGCAGTACTTC

J: TRBJ1-4
D: TRBD1
size: NA
V: TRBV18
CDR3: CASSPRGLTGVNEKLFF
DNA: TGTGCCAGCTCACCACGGGGGCTGACAGGGGTGAATGAAAAACTGTTTTTT

J: TRBJ2-3
D: TRBD2
size: once
V: TRBV7-9
CDR3: CASSPPTDTGGRTDTQYF
DNA: TGTGCCAGCAGCCCCCCAACCGACACGGGAGGGAGGACAGATACGCAGTATTTT

J: TRBJ2-3
D: NA
size: NA
V: TRBV4-1
CDR3: CASSQVFGEDTDTQYF
DNA: TGCGCCAGCAGCCAAGTGTTTGGGGAGGACACAGATACGCAGTATTTT

J: TRBJ2-7
D: NA
size: NA
V: TRBV5-5
CDR3: CASSLYQKEVYEQYF
DNA: TGTGCCAGCAGCTTGTATCAGAAAGAAGTCTACGAGCAGTACTTC

J: TRBJ2-3
D: TRBD2
size: NA
V: TRBV4-1
CDR3: CASSQLAGRSDTQYF
DNA: TGCGCCAGCAGCCAACTAGCGGGGCGATCAGATACGCAGTATTTT

J: TRBJ2-5
D: TRBD1
size: NA
V: TRBV11-2
CDR3: CASSPRDRGRETQYF
DNA: TGTGCCAGCAGCCCCCGGGACAGGGGTCGTGAGACCCAGTACTTC

J: TRBJ2-3
D: TRBD2
size: NA
V: TRBV6-1
CDR3: CASSAGLAGVRADTQYF
DNA: TGTGCCAGCAGTGCCGGACTAGCGGGGGTTCGAGCAGATACGCAGTATTTT